A selection of T cell receptor beta chains follows, all from one sample in a study of T cells expressing NK-cell markers. After re-calling the 5' RACE reads, TCRdb lists one entry per CDR3 protein, DNA absent. This sample's clone table lists 300,000 to 500,000 distinct CDR3 sequences. The sample consisted of blood T cells: a sorted CD56 or NKG2C T cell subset, CD4+ or CD8+ T cells, or bulk PBMC T cells (not recorded which). Receptor source: a woman between 45 and 65 years old in good health. Both conserved end residues are part of each CDR3. The order of the fields is J gene, V gene, CDR3 protein.

TRBJ2-3	TRBV11-3	CASSLVGLLASTDTQYF
TRBJ1-2	TRBV7-2	CASSLGRFGTARGGYTF
TRBJ2-5	TRBV12-3/TRBV12-4	CASSLAGEERETQYF
TRBJ2-5	TRBV9	CASSETGTGGRETQYF
TRBJ2-2	TRBV7-2	CASSFSIGAGRDTGELFF
TRBJ1-2	TRBV10-3	CAINTGLNYGYTF
TRBJ2-1	TRBV12-3/TRBV12-4	CASSPRGTRGRNEQFF
TRBJ2-1	TRBV12-3/TRBV12-4	CASSLSRGVNEQFF
TRBJ2-3	TRBV25-1	CASSEGGRGRTTDTQYF
TRBJ1-2	TRBV5-1	CASSPVLGQGNGYTF
TRBJ1-2	TRBV11-3	CASSRQSSDYGYTF
TRBJ2-2	TRBV11-2	CASSLGGTTLFTGELFF
TRBJ2-1	TRBV20-1	CSARDLTGPNEQFF
TRBJ2-3	TRBV6-6	CASSYREVTDTQYF
TRBJ2-7	TRBV10-3	CAISESGGYEQYF
TRBJ1-5	TRBV15	CATSRAGGQAQHF
TRBJ2-1	TRBV15	CATSSSWTSGVYNEQFF
TRBJ2-1	TRBV24-1	CATSGEEGRANNEQFF
TRBJ2-2	TRBV27	CASSPQMVPGELFF
TRBJ2-5	TRBV5-1	CASSLQRSQETQYF
TRBJ2-5	TRBV12-3/TRBV12-4	CASSPSRLAGEETQYF
TRBJ1-6	TRBV11-3	CASSLDAPSPLHF
TRBJ2-7	TRBV2	CASKGTFLGEQYF
TRBJ1-1	TRBV3-1	CASSLWRHTEAFF
TRBJ2-7	TRBV25-1	CASSGDSGTDDYEQYF
TRBJ2-2	TRBV29-1	CSFRNRGTGELFF
TRBJ2-1	TRBV24-1	CATSDPTGGVGREQFF
TRBJ2-4	TRBV4-1	CASSQLAGVGNIQYF
TRBJ2-5	TRBV5-1	CASSLGTSRQETQYF
TRBJ2-7	TRBV10-3	CAISDYPPTYEQYF
TRBJ2-3	TRBV18	CASSPAPSVATQYF
TRBJ2-1	TRBV15	CATSRLNTYNEQFF
TRBJ2-1	TRBV14	CASSQIGTNEQFF
TRBJ2-7	TRBV29-1	CSYGGQATYEQYF
TRBJ2-4	TRBV12-3/TRBV12-4	CASSLSGGEGALAKNIQYF
TRBJ2-1	TRBV9	CASSVGPRDDSFEQFF
TRBJ2-5	TRBV4-1	CASSQDGRAGQETQYF
TRBJ1-3	TRBV6-5	CASSYMSGTSGNTIYF
TRBJ1-1	TRBV5-1	CASSSTGRTEAFF
TRBJ2-1	TRBV5-1	CASSLFSSGKITYNEQFF
TRBJ2-3	TRBV7-9	CASSGQGGSTDTQYF
TRBJ2-5	TRBV29-1	CSVAGDRGGQETQYF
TRBJ2-7	TRBV27	CASSLWLAGAHEQYF
TRBJ2-2	TRBV12-3/TRBV12-4	CASSFGGAGSNTGELFF
TRBJ2-1	TRBV20-1	CSAFSGVRDNEQFF
TRBJ2-3	TRBV6-2/TRBV6-3	CASSYSKRERTDTQYF
TRBJ2-1	TRBV5-1	CASSPAPLAGGPPYNEQFF
TRBJ2-5	TRBV7-9	CASSLVLLAEGETQYF
TRBJ2-3	TRBV2	CASSEATVAQYF
TRBJ2-1	TRBV5-1	CASGQDLTGEQFF